This T cell receptor beta chain originates from a study of T cell changes during pregnancy in multiple sclerosis. Germline CDR1 reads MNHEY; CDR2 reads SMNVEV (reference sequence). V was clipped by 6 bases and J by 6 bases; unmatched bases: 9. CDR3 length: 15 amino acids. Libraries were prepared by immunoSEQ multiplex PCR; TCRdb keeps only in-frame clonotypes and omits some of them. The sample has roughly 90,000 clones, 90% to 95% seen once; the top ten hold approximately 4.7%. The chain joins TRBV27 to TRBJ1-3; TRBD1 matches 9 bases. Sample: peripheral blood, taken in the first trimester of pregnancy. The source is a female donor with multiple sclerosis, enrolled in a pregnancy study. The CDR3: CASSEMDRGENTIYF. The CDR3 DNA reads TGTGCCAGCAGCGAAATGGACAGGGGTGAAAACACCATATATTTT.